The clone carrying this TCR beta chain was counted many times. J was trimmed by 3 bases and V by 4 bases; bases with no gene match: 2. The CDR3 sequence is 13 residues long. Germline lookup yields CDR1 MGHRA and CDR2 YSYEKL. This entry is derived from a study of patients and donors after allogeneic stem cell transplantation. In TCRdb, the RT-PCR reads were re-called with MiXCR into one record per CDR3 protein. The table has 400,000 to 450,000 distinct CDR3 sequences, approximately 16% seen once; the top ten hold 7% to 7.5%. Sequencing input: blood, either unsorted or a sorted T cell fraction (not recorded which). The sequence derives from a human donor who was either an allogeneic HSCT recipient or a stem cell or donor lymphocyte infusion donor (not recorded which). It is not recorded whose cells these are; they may come from a transplant donor. The genes are TRBV4-1 and TRBJ2-7, with TRBD2 matching 8 bases. CDR3 DNA sequence: TGCGCCAGCAGCCGGGCGGGAGGCTACGAGCAGTACTTC. Its translation is CASSRAGGYEQYF.